The entry below describes one T cell receptor (beta chain). The CDR3 is 20 residues long. Germline CDR1 reads SGHVS; CDR2 reads FQNEAQ. The V segment lost 2 bases and the J segment 6 bases; nucleotides outside the gene matches: 20. These data originate in a study of T cell changes during pregnancy in multiple sclerosis. Sequencing used immunoSEQ multiplex PCR; TCRdb keeps in-frame clones, though not all of them. Here the sample spans 45,000 to 60,000 clones, under 95% being singletons. The sequencing used CD8+ T cells from peripheral blood mononuclear cells, collected before pregnancy. The TCR comes from a female donor with multiple sclerosis, enrolled in a pregnancy study. This chain links TRBV7-8 with TRBJ1-4; TRBD1 matches 8 bases. CDR3 nucleotides: TGTGCCAGCAGCTTATGGCCCAATGACAGGGGAGATCGGCTAGATGAAAAACTGTTTTTT. Amino acids: CASSLWPNDRGDRLDEKLFF.